The 27 T cell receptor gamma chains listed next were all sequenced from one sample in a study of γδ T cells in repeated Plasmodium falciparum infection. With CATT, TCRdb re-called clones from the multiplex PCR reads. The sample carries around 24,000 gamma-chain clones, around 3% recorded once. Bulk repertoires came from Vgamma9/Vdelta2+ or Vdelta2-negative gammadelta T cells flow-sorted from PBMC. Sequences were obtained from gamma-delta T cells from blood. The receptors were sampled from a pool of human donors (malaria-infected and uninfected, not separated).

This clone was picked up many times. It is likely a read error: a sequence one base away is far more abundant. Different DNA sequences within this sample yield the same CDR3. This sequence joins TRGV3 and TRGJ1 or TRGJ2. Germline CDR1 is VTNTFY and CDR2 is YDVSTARD (reference sequence). The CDR3 is 14 residues long. The CDR3, as DNA: TGTGCCACCTGGGACAGACAGAATTATTACAAGAAACTCTTT. Amino acid sequence: CATWDRQNYYKKLF.

Regarding this clone: The mismatch at residue 10 between this DNA's translation and the TCRdb protein of a much larger clone likely reflects a read error; the protein shown is translated from the DNA. The genes are TRGV4 and TRGJ1 or TRGJ2. TCRdb does not report a J gene; here it was assigned by matching the DNA to germline references. Germline V CDR1 and CDR2: EGSTGY, YDSYTSSV. This CDR3 has 13 amino acids. Here the CDR3 reads CATWVPNYYEKLF. CDR3 DNA sequence: TGTGCCACCTGGGTACCGAATTATTATGAGAAACTCTTT.

This clone has a count of ten or more. The gene calls are TRGV9 and TRGJ1 or TRGJ2. Assignment of the J gene here rests on matching the DNA to germline, because TCRdb gives none. Germline V gene lookup returns CDR1 GITISATS and CDR2 ISYDGTV (reference sequence). V dropped 4 bases and J dropped 2; count of bases not matched to a gene: 5. The CDR3 covers 13 residues. CDR3 bases: TGTGCCTTGTGGGATTCCTATTATTATAAGAAACTCTTT. It yields the protein CALWDSYYYKKLF.

Worth noting for this clone: TCRdb's protein, taken from a much larger clone, differs from this DNA's translation at residue 11, likely owing to a read error; the protein displayed comes from the DNA. V usage is TRGV9 and J usage is TRGJ1 or TRGJ2. The V gene's germline CDR1 is GITISATS and CDR2 ISYDGTV (reference sequence). The CDR3 has 14 residues. CDR3 nucleotides: TGTGCCTTGTGGGAGGTGTCGAATTATTATATGAAACTCTTT. Translation gives CALWEVSNYYMKLF.

This clone was seen repeatedly, ten times or more. The rearrangement links TRGV8 to TRGJ1 or TRGJ2. The J gene is absent in TCRdb and was assigned here via DNA matching to germline. V lost 6 bases and J lost 3; bases outside the gene matches: 5. The germline V gene encodes CDR1 VENAVY and CDR2 YDSYNSRV. The length of the CDR3 is 12 residues. The chain's CDR3 is CATWRTYYKKLF. The DNA for the CDR3 is TGTGCCACCTGGCGAACTTATTATAAGAAACTCTTT.

This clone occurred many times. This likely traces to a read error, being one base from a far larger clone. Distinct nucleotide sequences in the sample also encode this CDR3. This chain uses TRGV9 with TRGJ1 or TRGJ2. This CDR3 has 11 residues. Germline values: CDR1 GITISATS, CDR2 ISYDGTV (reference sequence). With 2 bases clipped from V and 10 bases from J, the junction kept 5 bases outside the gene matches. Written as DNA, the CDR3 is TGTGCCTTGTGGGAGGACAAAAAGAAACTCTTT. Translated: CALWEDKKKLF.

In regard to this clone: TCRdb's entry gives the protein of a much larger clone, which mismatches this DNA's translation at residue 6, likely from a read error; the protein reported here is translated from the DNA. CDR3 bases: TGTGCCACCTGGACAGCCACTGGTTGGTTCAAGATATTT. Protein sequence: CATWTATGWFKIF. The V and J genes are TRGV2 and TRGJP1. The J gene, missing from TCRdb, was assigned here through DNA to germline matching. The CDR3 loop spans 13 amino acids. V gave up 6 bases and J gave up 3 bases; unmatched junction bases: 4. Germline V gene data show CDR1 as EGSNGY and CDR2 as YDSYNSKV.

There are many counts of this clone. TCRdb pairs this DNA with a much larger clone's protein that differs at residue 5, likely a read error; the protein shown was translated from the DNA. The chain has TRGV5 and TRGJ1 or TRGJ2. Since TCRdb gives no J gene, matching the DNA to germline was used here to assign it. The CDR3 extends over 12 amino acids. Looked up from germline, CDR1 is VINAFY and CDR2 is YDVSNSKD. After removal of 5 bases from V and 7 bases from J, the junction contained 8 bases not matched to a gene. CDR3 sequence reads: CATWAIVYKKLF. CDR3 in DNA: TGTGCCACCTGGGCCATCGTCTATAAGAAACTCTTT.

This clone was counted many times. It differs at one base from a far larger clone, so likely a read error. The sample carries other DNA sequences with the same CDR3. The V gene is given as TRGV4, and no J gene call is available. The germline V gene has CDR1 EGSTGY and CDR2 YDSYTSSV. CDR3 length: 11 residues. CDR3 region: CATWDARVGVF. In DNA, the CDR3 is TGTGCCACCTGGGACGCGCGGGTTGGAGTCTTT.

This clone was found a few times. The protein held in TCRdb is that of a much larger clone and does not match this DNA's translation at residue 13, likely because of a read error; the protein shown is translated from the DNA. The rearrangement uses TRGV9 and TRGJ1 or TRGJ2. No J segment appears in TCRdb, so it was assigned here by matching the sequence to germline. The germline gives CDR1 GITISATS, CDR2 ISYDGTV (reference sequence). The CDR3 is made up of 17 amino acids. For the CDR3, the DNA is TGTGCCTTGTGTCTCCACAACCGACAACCGAATTATTGTAAGAAACTCTTT. Its protein product is CALCLHNRQPNYCKKLF.

This clone was seen more than once but under ten times. TCRdb's protein, taken from a much larger clone, differs from this DNA's translation at residue 10, likely owing to a read error; the protein displayed comes from the DNA. The chain combines TRGV5 with TRGJ1 or TRGJ2. The CDR3 sequence is 18 residues long. Germline V lookup: CDR1 VINAFY, CDR2 YDVSNSKD. V lost 0 bases and J lost 0; bases outside the gene matches: 14. CDR3 nucleotide sequence: TGTGCCACCTGGGACAGGCCGTCCAAGCTTTCGAATTATTATAAGAAACTCTTT. This gives the protein CATWDRPSKLSNYYKKLF.

This clone appeared many times. The TCRdb protein comes from a much larger clone and disagrees with this DNA's translation at residues 10 and 11, likely due to a read error; the protein given here is derived from the DNA. In nucleotides, the CDR3 is TGTGCCTTGTGGGAGGCAAGCCTCCCTTGTTGTAAGAAACTCTTT. It codes for CALWEASLPCCKKLF. The V gene is TRGV9, the J gene TRGJ1 or TRGJ2. Germline CDR1 reads GITISATS; CDR2 reads ISYDGTV (reference sequence). This CDR3 is 15 amino acids long. V was clipped by 2 bases and J by 9 bases; unmatched bases: 16.

A single count supports this clone. An end of the junction differs from the germline gene, which may be a read error. The chain joins TRGV9 to TRGJP. No J gene was available from TCRdb, and it was assigned here by a germline match of the DNA. Germline CDR1 reads GITISATS; CDR2 reads ISYDGTV (reference sequence). The CDR3 length is 11 residues. DNA of the CDR3: TGCGCAAGAGTTGGCAAAAAAATCAAGGTATTT. Translation gives CARVGKKIKVF.

This clone appeared many times. The mismatch at residue 4 between this DNA's translation and the TCRdb protein of a much larger clone likely reflects a read error; the protein shown is translated from the DNA. The chain has TRGV9 and TRGJP. The CDR3 is made up of 15 amino acids. The germline V gene has CDR1 GITISATS and CDR2 ISYDGTV (reference sequence). CDR3 region: CALREVRLGKKIKVF. The CDR3 coding sequence is TGTGCCTTGCGGGAGGTTAGATTGGGCAAAAAAATCAAGGTATTT.

Ten or more counts support this clone. A single base is all that separates this from a far larger clone, so a read error is likely. This CDR3 is also generated by other DNA sequences in the sample. The chain joins TRGV3 to TRGJP2. The CDR3 is made up of 16 amino acids. Per the germline V gene, CDR1 is VTNTFY and CDR2 is YDVSTARD (reference sequence). The chain's CDR3 is CATWDRLMNSDWIKTF. The CDR3 DNA follows: TGTGCCACCTGGGACAGGCTTATGAATAGTGATTGGATCAAGACGTTC.

Note on this clone: This DNA translates differently at residue 8 from the TCRdb protein, which is that of a much larger clone; a read error is likely, and the protein shown is the DNA's own translation. The genes are TRGV8 and TRGJ1 or TRGJ2. J lost 13 bases, V lost 0 bases, and 6 bases had no gene match. From germline, CDR1 is VENAVY and CDR2 YDSYNSRV. This CDR3 has 11 residues. The CDR3 protein is CATWDRKHKLF. CDR3 DNA: TGTGCCACCTGGGATAGGAAGCATAAACTCTTT.

Many counts were recorded for this clone. Only one base separates this from a far larger clonotype, so it likely reflects a read error. Other DNA sequences from this sample encode an identical CDR3 as well. The chain is built from TRGV9 and TRGJ1 or TRGJ2. The CDR3 has 14 amino acids. Germline values: CDR1 GITISATS, CDR2 ISYDGTV (reference sequence). The CDR3 DNA reads TGTGCCTTGTGGGAGGGAAAAAATTATTATAAGAAGCTCTTT. It specifies CALWEGKNYYKKLF.

This clone has at least ten counts. V and J are TRGV2 and TRGJP. The germline V gene has CDR1 EGSNGY and CDR2 YDSYNSKV. This CDR3 is 16 amino acids long. Unmatched junction bases numbered 4, after V lost 0 bases and J lost 8 bases. DNA of the CDR3: TGTGCCACCTGGGACGGGCGGAAGTTGGGCAAAAAAATCAAGGTATTT. Its translation: CATWDGRKLGKKIKVF.

This clone was seen many times. TCRdb's protein for this DNA is that of a much larger clone and differs from the translation at residue 10, likely a read error; the protein shown is the DNA translation. The V and J genes are TRGV9 and TRGJP. The J gene is not listed in TCRdb, so it was assigned here from a DNA match to germline. Germline lookup yields CDR1 GITISATS and CDR2 ISYDGTV (reference sequence). This CDR3 comprises 15 residues. The CDR3 nucleotides are TGTGCCTTGTGGGAGCCCCCGGTGGGCAGAAAAATCAAGGTATTT. As protein: CALWEPPVGRKIKVF.

This clone occurred many times. This is likely an artifact of a read error, given a far larger clone one base away. This rearrangement joins TRGV5 to TRGJ1 or TRGJ2. The CDR3 spans 14 residues. Germline V gene lookup returns CDR1 VINAFY and CDR2 YDVSNSKD. The CDR3 DNA reads as TGTGCCACCTGGGACAGGCAAAATCGGTTAAAGAAACTCTTC. Its translation is CATWDRQNRLKKLF.

In this sample, this clone turned up many times. A much larger clone differs from this one at a single base, so this may be a read error. Other DNA sequences of this sample code for an identical CDR3. No J gene was assigned, while the V gene was called as TRGV9. This CDR3 has 13 residues. The germline V gene has CDR1 GITISATS and CDR2 ISYDGTV (reference sequence). CDR3: CALWEVLGYKKLF. Here the CDR3 DNA reads TGTGCCTTGTGGGAGGTGCTAGGGTATAAAAAACTCTTT.

This clone has a count of ten or more. The translation of this DNA and the TCRdb protein of a much larger clone differ at residue 11, probably owing to a read error; the protein shown here is translated from the DNA. CDR3 DNA: TGTGCCTTGTGGGAGTGGAATTATTATAAGGAACTCTTT. Its translation: CALWEWNYYKELF. The V and J genes are TRGV9 and TRGJ1 or TRGJ2. The CDR3 totals 13 residues. From germline, CDR1 is GITISATS and CDR2 ISYDGTV (reference sequence).

This clone was detected a few times. It is likely a read error: a sequence one base away is far more abundant. Within the sample, other DNA sequences also encode this same CDR3. The chain couples TRGV8 to TRGJ1 or TRGJ2. TCRdb supplies no J gene; here it was assigned by aligning the nucleotide sequence to germline. The CDR3 is 14 amino acids. Looked up from germline, CDR1 is VENAVY and CDR2 is YDSYNSRV. The CDR3 nucleotides read TGTGCCACTTGGGATAATTCGAATCGGGATAAGAAACTCTTT. Translated: CATWDNSNRDKKLF.

This clone occurred many times. The V and J genes are TRGV4 and TRGJP2. The V gene's germline CDR1 is EGSTGY and CDR2 YDSYTSSV. CDR3 length: 16 residues. The J segment lost 1 base and the V segment lost 4 bases, leaving 9 bases of the junction unmatched. CDR3 in DNA: TGTGCCACCTGGGAATTCGTAAGTAGTAGTGATTGGATCAAGACGTTT. Translated, it gives CATWEFVSSSDWIKTF.

Of note for this clone: This DNA's translation differs at residue 15 from TCRdb's protein, which comes from a much larger clone; a read error is likely, and the protein shown is translated from the DNA. The chain combines TRGV9 with TRGJP. This CDR3 is built from 18 residues. The germline gives CDR1 GITISATS, CDR2 ISYDGTV (reference sequence). CDR3 DNA sequence: TGTGCCTTGTGGGAGGTGCCGGCCCAAGAGTTGGGCAAAAAACTCAAGGTATTT. Encoded protein: CALWEVPAQELGKKLKVF.

With regard to this clone: It may be a read error: a sequence one base away is much more abundant. The chain links TRGV9 to TRGJ1 or TRGJ2. TCRdb is silent on the J gene; assignment here came from matching the DNA to germline. Per germline, CDR1 GITISATS and CDR2 ISYDGTV (reference sequence). The CDR3 is 14 amino acids. After removal of 0 bases from V and 12 bases from J, the junction contained 14 bases not matched to a gene. The DNA of the CDR3 is TGTGCCTTGTGGGAGGTGCTTCCCCCTACTAGGAAACTCTTT. It encodes CALWEVLPPTRKLF.

This clone came up a few times. With a far larger clone one base away, a read error is the likely cause. This specimen includes other DNA sequences encoding the same CDR3. The chain recombines TRGV9 with TRGJP2. CDR3 length equals 14 residues. Germline V gene data show CDR1 as GITISATS and CDR2 as ISYDGTV (reference sequence). The CDR3 sequence: CALWEYSSDWIKTF. The DNA of the CDR3 is TGTGCCCTGTGGGAGTATAGTAGTGATTGGATCAAGACGTTT.